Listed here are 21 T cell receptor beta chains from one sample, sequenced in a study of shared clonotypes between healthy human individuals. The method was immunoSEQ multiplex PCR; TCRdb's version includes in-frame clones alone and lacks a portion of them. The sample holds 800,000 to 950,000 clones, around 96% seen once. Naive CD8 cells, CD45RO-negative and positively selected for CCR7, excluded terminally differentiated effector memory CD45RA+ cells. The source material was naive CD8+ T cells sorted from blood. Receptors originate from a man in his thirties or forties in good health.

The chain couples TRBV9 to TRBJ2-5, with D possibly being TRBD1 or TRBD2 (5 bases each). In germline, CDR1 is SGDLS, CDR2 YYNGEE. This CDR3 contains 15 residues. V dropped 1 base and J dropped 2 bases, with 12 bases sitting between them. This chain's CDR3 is CASSVTRGGQETQYF. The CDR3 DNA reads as TGTGCCAGCAGCGTAACGAGGGGTGGGCAAGAGACCCAGTACTTC.

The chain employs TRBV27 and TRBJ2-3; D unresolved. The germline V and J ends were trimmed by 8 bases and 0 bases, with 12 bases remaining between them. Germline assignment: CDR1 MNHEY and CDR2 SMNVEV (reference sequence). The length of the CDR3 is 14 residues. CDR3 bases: TGTGCCAGCCACCGGGCGTTTAGCACAGATACGCAGTATTTT. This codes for CASHRAFSTDTQYF.

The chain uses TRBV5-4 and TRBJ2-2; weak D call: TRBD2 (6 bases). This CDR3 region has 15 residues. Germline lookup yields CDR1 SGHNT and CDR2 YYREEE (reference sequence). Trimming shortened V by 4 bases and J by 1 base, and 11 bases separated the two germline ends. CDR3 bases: TGTGCCAGCAGCACATTCGGGAGGAACACCGGGGAGCTGTTTTTT. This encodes CASSTFGRNTGELFF.

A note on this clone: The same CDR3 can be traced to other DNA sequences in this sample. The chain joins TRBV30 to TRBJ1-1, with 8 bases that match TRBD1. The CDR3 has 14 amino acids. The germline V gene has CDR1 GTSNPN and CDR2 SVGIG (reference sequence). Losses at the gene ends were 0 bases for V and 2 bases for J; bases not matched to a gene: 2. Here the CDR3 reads CAWSVGQGNTEAFF. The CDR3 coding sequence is TGTGCCTGGAGTGTAGGACAGGGTAACACTGAAGCTTTCTTT.

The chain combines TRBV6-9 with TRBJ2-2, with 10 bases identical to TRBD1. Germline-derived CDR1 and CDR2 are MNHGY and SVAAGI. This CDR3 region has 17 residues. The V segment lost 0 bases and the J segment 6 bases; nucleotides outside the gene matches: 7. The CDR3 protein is CASSYSRTGGRPGELFF. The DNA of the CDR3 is TGTGCCAGCAGTTATTCGCGGACAGGGGGGCGGCCCGGGGAGCTGTTTTTT.

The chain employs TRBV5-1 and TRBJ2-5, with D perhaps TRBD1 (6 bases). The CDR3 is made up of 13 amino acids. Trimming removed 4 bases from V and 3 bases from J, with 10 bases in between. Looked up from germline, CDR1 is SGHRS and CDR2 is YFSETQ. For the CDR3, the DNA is TGCGCCAGCAGCCAGAAGGGGGAAGAGACCCAGTACTTC. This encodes CASSQKGEETQYF. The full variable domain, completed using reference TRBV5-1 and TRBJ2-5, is KAGVTQTPRYLIKTRGQQVTLSCSPISGHRSVSWYQQTPGQGLQFLFEYFSETQRNKGNFPGRFSGRQFSNSRSEMNVSTLELGDSALYLCASSQKGEETQYFGPGTRLLVL.

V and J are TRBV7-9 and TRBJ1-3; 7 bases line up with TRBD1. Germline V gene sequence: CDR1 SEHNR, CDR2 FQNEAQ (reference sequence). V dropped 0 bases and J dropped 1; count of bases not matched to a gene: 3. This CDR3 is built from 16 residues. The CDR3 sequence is CASSLARDRSGNTIYF. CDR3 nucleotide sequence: TGTGCCAGCAGCTTAGCAAGGGACAGATCTGGAAACACCATATATTTT.

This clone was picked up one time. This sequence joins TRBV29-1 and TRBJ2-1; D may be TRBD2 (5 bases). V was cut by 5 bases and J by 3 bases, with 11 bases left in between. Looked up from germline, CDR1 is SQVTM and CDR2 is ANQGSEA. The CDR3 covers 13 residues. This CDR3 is CSVLSGNYNEQFF. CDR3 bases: TGCAGCGTTCTTTCGGGGAACTACAATGAGCAGTTCTTC.

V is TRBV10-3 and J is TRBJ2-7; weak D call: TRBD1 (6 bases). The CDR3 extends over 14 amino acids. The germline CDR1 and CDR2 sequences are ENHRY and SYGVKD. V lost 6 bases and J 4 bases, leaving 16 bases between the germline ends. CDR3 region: CAIREVQGRYEQYF. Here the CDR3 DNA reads TGTGCCATCAGGGAGGTACAGGGTCGGTACGAGCAGTACTTC.

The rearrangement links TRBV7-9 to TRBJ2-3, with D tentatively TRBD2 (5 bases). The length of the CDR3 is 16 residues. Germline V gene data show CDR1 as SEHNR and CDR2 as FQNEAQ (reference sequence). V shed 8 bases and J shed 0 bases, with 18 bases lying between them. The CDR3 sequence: CASWDSSTLSTDTQYF. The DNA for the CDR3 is TGTGCCAGCTGGGATTCTAGCACACTGAGCACAGATACGCAGTATTTT.

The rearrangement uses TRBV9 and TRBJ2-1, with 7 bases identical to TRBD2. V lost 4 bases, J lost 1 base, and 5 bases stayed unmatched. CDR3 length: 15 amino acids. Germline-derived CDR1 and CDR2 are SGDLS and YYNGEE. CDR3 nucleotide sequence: TGTGCCAGCAGCCAAAGCGGGATATCCTACAATGAGCAGTTCTTC. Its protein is CASSQSGISYNEQFF.

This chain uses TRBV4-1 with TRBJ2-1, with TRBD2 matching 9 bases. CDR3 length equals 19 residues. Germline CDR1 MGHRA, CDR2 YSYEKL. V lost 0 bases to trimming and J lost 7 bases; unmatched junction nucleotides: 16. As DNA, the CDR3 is TGCGCCAGCAGCCAAGATGCGGCTAGCGGGATGGGGGCGGGGAATGAGCAGTTCTTC. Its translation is CASSQDAASGMGAGNEQFF.

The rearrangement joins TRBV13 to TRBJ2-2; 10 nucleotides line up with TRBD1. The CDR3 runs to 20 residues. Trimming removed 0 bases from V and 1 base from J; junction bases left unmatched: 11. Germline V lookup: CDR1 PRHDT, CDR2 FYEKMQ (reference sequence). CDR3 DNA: TGTGCCAGCAGCTTAGGGAGGAGGACAGGGGGTTTCTGGAACACCGGGGAGCTGTTTTTT. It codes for CASSLGRRTGGFWNTGELFF.

CDR3: CASSPARVPYNEQFF. CDR3 nucleotide sequence: TGTGCCAGCAGTCCAGCCAGGGTTCCCTACAATGAGCAGTTCTTC. The genes are TRBV9 and TRBJ2-1; maybe TRBD1 (5 bases). The CDR3 is made up of 15 amino acids. V was trimmed by 5 bases and J by 2 bases, leaving 14 bases between them. From germline, CDR1 is SGDLS and CDR2 YYNGEE.

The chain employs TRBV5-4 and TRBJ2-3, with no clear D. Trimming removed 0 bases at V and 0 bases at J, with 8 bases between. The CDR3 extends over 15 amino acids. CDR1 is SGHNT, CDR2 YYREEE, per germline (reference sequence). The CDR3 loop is CASSLGTTSTDTQYF. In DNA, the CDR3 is TGTGCCAGCAGCTTGGGGACGACTAGCACAGATACGCAGTATTTT.

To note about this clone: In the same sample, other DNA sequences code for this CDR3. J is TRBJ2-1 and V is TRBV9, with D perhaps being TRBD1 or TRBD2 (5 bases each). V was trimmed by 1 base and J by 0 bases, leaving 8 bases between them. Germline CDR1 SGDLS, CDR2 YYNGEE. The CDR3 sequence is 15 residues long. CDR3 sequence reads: CASSVWGTSYNEQFF. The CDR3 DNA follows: TGTGCCAGCAGCGTATGGGGGACCTCCTACAATGAGCAGTTCTTC.

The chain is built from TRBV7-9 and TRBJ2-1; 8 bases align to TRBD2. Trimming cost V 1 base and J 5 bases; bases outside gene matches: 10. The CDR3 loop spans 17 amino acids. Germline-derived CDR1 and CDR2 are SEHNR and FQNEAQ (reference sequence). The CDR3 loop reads CASSLEVGGRQNNEQFF. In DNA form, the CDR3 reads TGTGCCAGCAGCTTAGAAGTCGGCGGGAGGCAGAACAATGAGCAGTTCTTC.

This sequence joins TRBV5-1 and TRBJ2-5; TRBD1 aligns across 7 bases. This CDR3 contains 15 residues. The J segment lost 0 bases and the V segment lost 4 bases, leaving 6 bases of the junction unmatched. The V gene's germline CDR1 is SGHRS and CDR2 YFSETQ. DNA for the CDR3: TGCGCCAGCAGCCAGACAGGGCGGTACCAAGAGACCCAGTACTTC. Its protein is CASSQTGRYQETQYF.

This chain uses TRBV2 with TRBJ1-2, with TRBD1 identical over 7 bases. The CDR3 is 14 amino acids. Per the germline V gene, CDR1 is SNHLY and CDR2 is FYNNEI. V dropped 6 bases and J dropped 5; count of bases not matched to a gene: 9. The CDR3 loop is CASRGTDDGYGYTF. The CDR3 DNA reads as TGTGCCAGCAGGGGGACAGATGATGGGTATGGCTACACCTTC.

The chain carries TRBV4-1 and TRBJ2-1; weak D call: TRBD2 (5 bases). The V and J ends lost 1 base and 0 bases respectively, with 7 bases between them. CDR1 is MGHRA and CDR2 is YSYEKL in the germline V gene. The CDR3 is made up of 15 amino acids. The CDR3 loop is CASSQAGSSYNEQFF. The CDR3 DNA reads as TGCGCCAGCAGCCAAGCGGGGAGCTCCTACAATGAGCAGTTCTTC.

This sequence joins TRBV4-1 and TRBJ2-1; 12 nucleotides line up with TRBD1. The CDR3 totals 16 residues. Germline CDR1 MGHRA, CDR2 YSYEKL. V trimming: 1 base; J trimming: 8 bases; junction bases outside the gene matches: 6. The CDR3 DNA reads TGCGCCAGCAGCCAAGTAGGGACAGGGGGCAGCGATGAGCAGTTCTTC. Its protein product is CASSQVGTGGSDEQFF.